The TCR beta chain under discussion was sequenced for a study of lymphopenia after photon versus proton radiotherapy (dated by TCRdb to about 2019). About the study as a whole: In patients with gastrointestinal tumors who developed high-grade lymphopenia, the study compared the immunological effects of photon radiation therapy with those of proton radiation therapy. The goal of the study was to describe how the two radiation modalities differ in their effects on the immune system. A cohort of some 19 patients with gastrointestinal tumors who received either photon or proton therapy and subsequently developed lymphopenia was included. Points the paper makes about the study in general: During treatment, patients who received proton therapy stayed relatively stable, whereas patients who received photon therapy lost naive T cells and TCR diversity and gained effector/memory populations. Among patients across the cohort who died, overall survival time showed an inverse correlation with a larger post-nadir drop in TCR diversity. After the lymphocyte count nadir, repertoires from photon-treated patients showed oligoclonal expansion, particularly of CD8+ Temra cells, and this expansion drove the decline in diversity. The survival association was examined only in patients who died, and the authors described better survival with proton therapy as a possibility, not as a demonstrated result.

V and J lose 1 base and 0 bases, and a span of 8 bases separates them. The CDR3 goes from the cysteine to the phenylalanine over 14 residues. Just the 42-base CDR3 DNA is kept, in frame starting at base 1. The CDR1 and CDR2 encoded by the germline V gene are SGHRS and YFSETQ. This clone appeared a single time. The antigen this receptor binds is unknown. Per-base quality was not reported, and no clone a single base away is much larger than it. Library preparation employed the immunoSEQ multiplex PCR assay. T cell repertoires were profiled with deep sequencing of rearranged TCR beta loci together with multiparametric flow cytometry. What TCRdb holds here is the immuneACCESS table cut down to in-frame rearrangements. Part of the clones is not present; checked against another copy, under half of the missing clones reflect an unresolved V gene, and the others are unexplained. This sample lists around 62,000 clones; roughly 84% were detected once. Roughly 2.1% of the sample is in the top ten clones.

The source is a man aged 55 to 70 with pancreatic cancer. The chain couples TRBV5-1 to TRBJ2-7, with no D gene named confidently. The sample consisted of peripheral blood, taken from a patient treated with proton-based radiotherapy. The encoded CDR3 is CASSLSGYSYEQYF. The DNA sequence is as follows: TGCGCCAGCAGCTTGTCAGGATACTCCTACGAGCAGTACTTC.